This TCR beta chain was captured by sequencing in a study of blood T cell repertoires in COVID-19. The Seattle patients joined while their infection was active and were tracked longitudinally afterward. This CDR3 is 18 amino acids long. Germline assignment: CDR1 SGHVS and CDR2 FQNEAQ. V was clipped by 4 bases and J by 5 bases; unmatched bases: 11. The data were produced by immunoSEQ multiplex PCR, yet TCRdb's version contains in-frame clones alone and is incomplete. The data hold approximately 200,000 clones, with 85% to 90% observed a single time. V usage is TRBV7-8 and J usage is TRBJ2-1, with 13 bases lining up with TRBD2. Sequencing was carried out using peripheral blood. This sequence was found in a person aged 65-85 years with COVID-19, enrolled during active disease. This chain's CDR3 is CASSYRTSGSLVNNEQFF. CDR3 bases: TGTGCCAGCAGCTATCGGACTAGCGGGAGTTTGGTGAACAATGAGCAGTTCTTC.